Included here is one T cell receptor beta chain sequence, with context. As yet, its antigen is unknown. Profiling relied on immunoSEQ multiplex PCR, and the TCRdb table lists in-frame clones only, not all of them. The sample has some 150,000 clones, approximately 87% seen once. The data were taken from a study of T cell responses to AZD1222 COVID-19 vaccine. Overall study findings and caveats: There were mostly white British donors and more females than males, and clonal diversity was possibly underestimated. At baseline, seropositivity was found in only a handful of AZD1222 recipients. Vaccine-associated CD4 TCRs spanned spike, dominant at 160-218 and 743-854. Elevations in Spike-specific TCR breadth and depth followed administration of two AZD1222 doses.

Germline V gene data show CDR1 as SGHAT and CDR2 as FQNNGV. The CDR3 contains 15 residues. The V and J ends lost 4 bases and 1 base respectively, with 13 bases between them. The source was peripheral blood, collected on day 0 of MenACWY control vaccination. The clonotype comes from an adult in good health. This chain uses TRBV11-2 with TRBJ1-1; D call uncertain. DNA of the CDR3: TGTGCCAGCAGCTCCATTTCATCCTCGAACACTGAAGCTTTCTTT. Its translation is CASSSISSSNTEAFF.